This T cell receptor beta chain was captured by sequencing in a study of post-analysis software for immune sequencing data. Turning to the study itself: Included among the disease courses, which were recorded for the cohort, were relapsing-remitting, secondary progressive and progressive-relapsing multiple sclerosis.

This clonotype came up many times. Its antigen is not known. Prepared libraries of TCR beta cDNA carried unique molecular identifiers. MiXCR, applied by TCRdb to the PCR reads, yields one record per CDR3 protein. Counted here are hundreds of thousands of distinct CDR3 sequences, less than 40% occurring once; the ten biggest clones make up roughly 12%. Study-level findings and limits: Multiple sclerosis was associated with a significant reduction in normalized Chao1 diversity relative to controls. Analysis by F measure revealed that same-batch samples clustered strongly together.

This sequence was found in a girl between 5 and 17 years old with multiple sclerosis. The sequencing sample was made of blood.

The CDR3 loop is CASSLEAGNYGYTF. The CDR3 DNA sequence: TGTGCCAGCAGCTTAGAAGCAGGGAACTATGGCTACACCTTC. The genes are TRBV7-9 and TRBJ1-2; D possibly corresponds to TRBD1 (5 bases). Germline CDR1 and CDR2: SEHNR and FQNEAQ (reference sequence). The CDR3 is made up of 14 amino acids. V lost 1 base and J 2 bases, leaving 8 bases between the germline ends.